These T cell receptor beta chains were read from a single sample in a study of molecular identifiers for immune sequencing clone quantification. One entry per CDR3 protein, called by TCRdb with MiXCR from the PCR reads. This table has under 100,000 distinct CDR3 sequences, roughly 25% appearing once. Sequenced input: naive CD8+ T cells from blood, with Jurkat cell RNA spiked in. These receptor sequences come from a human donor in good health. Some libraries in this study had Jurkat cell RNA spiked in. Each CDR3 is given with its conserved first and last residue. Each record gives: D gene, J gene, V gene, clone size, CDR3 DNA, CDR3 protein. The D gene is left open where the match is weak. Some rows mark clone size as missing; the rest say once, few, many or name a class of expanded clone.

>TRBD2|TRBJ2-5|TRBV7-6|NA
TGTGCCAGCAGCCGATTGATATATGAGCGGGAGGGACACCAAGAGACCCAGTACTTC
CASSRLIYEREGHQETQYF
>NA|TRBJ2-2|TRBV6-5|many
TGTGCCACCCGGACAGTGACCGGGGAGCTGTTTTTT
CATRTVTGELFF
>TRBD2|TRBJ2-2|TRBV7-6|NA
TGTGCCAGCAGCTTAGCCCGGGCGAGACTAGCGGGGGGGCCTCGAACCGGGGAGCTGTTTTTT
CASSLARARLAGGPRTGELFF
>NA|TRBJ2-1|TRBV29-1|many
TGCAGCGCTGACAATCATGAGCAGTTCTTC
CSADNHEQFF
>NA|TRBJ2-7|TRBV2|few
TGTGCCAGCAGTGACGCCGATCCATACTCCTACGAGCAGTACTTC
CASSDADPYSYEQYF
>NA|TRBJ2-5|TRBV5-5|few
TGTGCCAGCAGCTTGGTGGACAGAGACGAGACCCAGTACTTC
CASSLVDRDETQYF
>NA|TRBJ2-6|TRBV29-1|many
TGCAGCGTTGCGGGAGGGGGCCCTTCTGGGGCCAACGTCCTGACTTTC
CSVAGGGPSGANVLTF
>TRBD2|TRBJ2-2|TRBV3-1|few
TGTGCCAGCAGCCAATTCACACCCCCTGGACTAGCGGGCCTCACCGGGGAGCTGTTTTTT
CASSQFTPPGLAGLTGELFF
>NA|TRBJ2-3|TRBV20-1|many
TGCAGTGCTAGTCCAGGATCCCCTGCGGCAGATACGCAGTATTTT
CSASPGSPAADTQYF
>TRBD2|TRBJ2-3|TRBV4-1|few
TGCGCCAGCAGCGCGAGCTGGCCTAGCGGGAACGTAGATACGCAGTATTTT
CASSASWPSGNVDTQYF
>NA|TRBJ2-1|TRBV28|NA
TGTGCCAGCAGCTATCCCCCTCGGAACTCCTACAATGAGCAGTTCTTC
CASSYPPRNSYNEQFF
>TRBD2|TRBJ2-3|TRBV20-1|NA
TGCAGTGCGACCAGACTAGCAGAAAGCACAGATACGCAGTATTTT
CSATRLAESTDTQYF
>NA|TRBJ2-5|TRBV7-9|few
TGTGCCAGCAGCTCGACCCGGGTCCCGGAGACCCAGTACTTC
CASSSTRVPETQYF
>NA|TRBJ1-1|TRBV3-1|NA
TGTGCCAGCACCACAGGGTTAGTAAAAAGTCGCACTGAAGCTTTCTTT
CASTTGLVKSRTEAFF
>TRBD2|TRBJ2-3|TRBV6-2/TRBV6-3|NA
TGTTCCAGCAGCCCTCTAGCGGGGGACATCACAGATACGCAGTATTTT
CSSSPLAGDITDTQYF
>NA|TRBJ2-7|TRBV20-1|few
TGCAGTGCTAGAGAAGAGTTCCCCTACGAGCAGTACTTC
CSAREEFPYEQYF
>NA|TRBJ2-7|TRBV5-1|many
TGCGCCAGCAGCGGCTCCTACGAGCAGTACTTC
CASSGSYEQYF
>TRBD1|TRBJ2-5|TRBV13|many
TGTGCCAGCAGCCTCCGGCAGGGGGCGGTGGAGACCCAGTACTTC
CASSLRQGAVETQYF
>NA|TRBJ2-3|TRBV4-3|many
TGCGCCAGCAGCCAAGATTGGATAAGCACAGATACGCAGTATTTT
CASSQDWISTDTQYF
>NA|TRBJ2-5|TRBV21-1|many
TGTGCCAGCAGCAATCGGGTCAGGCCCAAAGAGACCCAGTACTTC
CASSNRVRPKETQYF
>NA|TRBJ2-7|TRBV13|NA
TGTGCCAGCAGCTTACGGGACACTGCCTCCTACGAGCAGTACTTC
CASSLRDTASYEQYF
>TRBD2|TRBJ2-3|TRBV7-2|many
TGTGCCAGCAACCTACCTAGACTAGCGGGAGGCCCCCACACAAGAGATACGCAGTATTTT
CASNLPRLAGGPHTRDTQYF
>NA|TRBJ2-1|TRBV6-2/TRBV6-3|NA
TGTGCCAGCAGTTATAGTGCCCCCACGAGTGTCTTC
CASSYSAPTSVF